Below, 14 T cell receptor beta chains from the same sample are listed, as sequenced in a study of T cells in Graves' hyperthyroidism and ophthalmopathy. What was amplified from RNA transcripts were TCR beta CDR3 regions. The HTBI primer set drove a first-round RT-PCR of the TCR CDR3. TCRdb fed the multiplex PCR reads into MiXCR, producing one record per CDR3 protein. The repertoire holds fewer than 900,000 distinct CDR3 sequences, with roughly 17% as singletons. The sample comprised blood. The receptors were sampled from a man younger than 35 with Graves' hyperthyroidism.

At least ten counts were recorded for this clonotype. CDR3 protein: CASSFDRAGTEAFF. The CDR3 nucleotides are TGTGCCAGCAGCTTTGACAGGGCTGGCACTGAAGCTTTCTTT. This chain connects TRBV11-2 to TRBJ1-1; 7 bases are a match to TRBD1. The V gene end was trimmed by 3 bases and the J gene end by 4 bases; junction bases not matched to a gene: 5. The CDR3 spans 14 residues. Germline CDR1 and CDR2: SGHAT and FQNNGV. The entire variable domain, with the rest obtained from reference TRBV11-2 and TRBJ1-1, is as follows: EAGVAQSPRYKIIEKRQSVAFWCNPISGHATLYWYQQILGQGPKLLIQFQNNGVVDDSQLPKDRFSAERLKGVDSTLKIQPAKLEDSAVYLCASSFDRAGTEAFFGQGTRLTVV.

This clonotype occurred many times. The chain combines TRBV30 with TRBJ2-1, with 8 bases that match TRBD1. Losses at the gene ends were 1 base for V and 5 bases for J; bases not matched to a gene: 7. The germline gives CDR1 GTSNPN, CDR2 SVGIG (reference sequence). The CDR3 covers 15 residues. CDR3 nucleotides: TGTGCCTGGAGTGGAGACAGGGGTAGGCACAATGAGCAGTTCTTC. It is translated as CAWSGDRGRHNEQFF.

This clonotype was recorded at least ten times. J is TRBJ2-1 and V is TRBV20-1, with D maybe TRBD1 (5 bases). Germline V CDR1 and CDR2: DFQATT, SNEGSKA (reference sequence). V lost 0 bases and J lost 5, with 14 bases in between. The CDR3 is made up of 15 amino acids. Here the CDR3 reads CSARESRTLNNEQFF. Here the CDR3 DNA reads TGCAGTGCTAGAGAATCACGGACACTAAACAATGAGCAGTTCTTC.

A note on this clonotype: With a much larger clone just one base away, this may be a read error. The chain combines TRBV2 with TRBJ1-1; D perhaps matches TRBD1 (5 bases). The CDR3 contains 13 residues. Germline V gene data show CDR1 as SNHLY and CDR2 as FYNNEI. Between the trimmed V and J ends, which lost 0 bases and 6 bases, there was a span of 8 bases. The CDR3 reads CASSEARGAEAFF. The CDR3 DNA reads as TGTGCCAGCAGTGAAGCGCGGGGGGCTGAAGCTTTCTTT.

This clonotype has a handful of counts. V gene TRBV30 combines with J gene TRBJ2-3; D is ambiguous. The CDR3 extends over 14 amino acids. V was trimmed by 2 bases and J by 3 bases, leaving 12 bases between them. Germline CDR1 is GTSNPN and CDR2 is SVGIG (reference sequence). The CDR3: CAWSKGFRTDTQYF. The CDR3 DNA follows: TGTGCCTGGAGTAAGGGATTTCGGACAGATACGCAGTATTTT.

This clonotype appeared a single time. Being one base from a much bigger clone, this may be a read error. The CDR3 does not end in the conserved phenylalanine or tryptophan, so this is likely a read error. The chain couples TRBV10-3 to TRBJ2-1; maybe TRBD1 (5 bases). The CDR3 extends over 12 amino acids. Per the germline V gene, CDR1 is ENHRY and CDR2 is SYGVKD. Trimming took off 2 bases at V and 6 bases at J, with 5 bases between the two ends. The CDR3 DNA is TGTGCCATCAGTGAGCAGGGCAATGAGCAGTTCTCC. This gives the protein CAISEQGNEQFS.

CDR3 sequence: CASSRFWLLISYNEQFF. The CDR3 DNA follows: TGCGCCAGCAGCCGATTTTGGCTTTTAATCTCCTACAATGAGCAGTTCTTC. This chain connects TRBV4-1 to TRBJ2-1, with D hard to call. Germline-derived CDR1 and CDR2 are MGHRA and YSYEKL. V dropped 4 bases and J dropped 0 bases, with 16 bases sitting between them. CDR3 length: 17 amino acids.

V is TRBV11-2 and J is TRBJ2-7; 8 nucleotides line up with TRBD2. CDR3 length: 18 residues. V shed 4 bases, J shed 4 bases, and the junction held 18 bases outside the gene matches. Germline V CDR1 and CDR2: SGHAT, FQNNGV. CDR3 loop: CASSSVRASGSKLYEQYF. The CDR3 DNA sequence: TGTGCCAGCAGCTCAGTCCGGGCGAGCGGGAGTAAATTGTACGAGCAGTACTTC.

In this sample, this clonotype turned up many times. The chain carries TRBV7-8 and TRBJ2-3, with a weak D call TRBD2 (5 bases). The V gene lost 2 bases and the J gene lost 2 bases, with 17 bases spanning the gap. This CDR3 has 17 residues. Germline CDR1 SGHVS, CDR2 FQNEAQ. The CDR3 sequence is CASSLSGSGGFTDTQYF. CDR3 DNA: TGTGCCAGCAGCTTATCGGGGTCGGGCGGGTTCACAGATACGCAGTATTTT.

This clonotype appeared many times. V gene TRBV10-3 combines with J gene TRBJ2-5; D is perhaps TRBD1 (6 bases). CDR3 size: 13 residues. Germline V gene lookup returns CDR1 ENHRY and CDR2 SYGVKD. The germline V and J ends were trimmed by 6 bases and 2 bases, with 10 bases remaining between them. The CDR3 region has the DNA TGTGCCATCAGAAGACAGGAGCAAGAGACCCAGTACTTC. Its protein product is CAIRRQEQETQYF.

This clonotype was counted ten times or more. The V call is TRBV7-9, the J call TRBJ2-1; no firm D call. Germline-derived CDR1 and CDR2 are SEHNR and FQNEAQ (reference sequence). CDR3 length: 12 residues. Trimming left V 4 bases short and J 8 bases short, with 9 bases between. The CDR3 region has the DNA TGTGCCAGCAGCTACATAGCAGATGAGCAGTTCTTC. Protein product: CASSYIADEQFF.

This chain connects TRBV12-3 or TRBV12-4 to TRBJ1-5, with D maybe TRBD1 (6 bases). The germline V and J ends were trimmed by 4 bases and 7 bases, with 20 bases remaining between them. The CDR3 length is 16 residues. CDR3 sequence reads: CASSSHRDGTKQPQHF. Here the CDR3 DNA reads TGTGCCAGCAGTTCTCACAGGGATGGGACCAAACAGCCCCAGCATTTT.

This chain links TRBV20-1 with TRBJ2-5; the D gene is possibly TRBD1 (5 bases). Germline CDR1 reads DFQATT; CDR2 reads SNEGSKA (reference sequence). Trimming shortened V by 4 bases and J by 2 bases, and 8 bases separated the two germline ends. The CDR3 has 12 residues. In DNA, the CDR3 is TGCAGTGCTAAGAAGGGGCAAGAGACCCAGTACTTC. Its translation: CSAKKGQETQYF.

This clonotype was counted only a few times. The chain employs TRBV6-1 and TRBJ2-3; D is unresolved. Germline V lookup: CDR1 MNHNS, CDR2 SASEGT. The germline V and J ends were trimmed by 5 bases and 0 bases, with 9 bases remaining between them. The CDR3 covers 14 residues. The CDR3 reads CASSWPDSTDTQYF. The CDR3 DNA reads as TGTGCCAGCAGTTGGCCGGACAGCACAGATACGCAGTATTTT.